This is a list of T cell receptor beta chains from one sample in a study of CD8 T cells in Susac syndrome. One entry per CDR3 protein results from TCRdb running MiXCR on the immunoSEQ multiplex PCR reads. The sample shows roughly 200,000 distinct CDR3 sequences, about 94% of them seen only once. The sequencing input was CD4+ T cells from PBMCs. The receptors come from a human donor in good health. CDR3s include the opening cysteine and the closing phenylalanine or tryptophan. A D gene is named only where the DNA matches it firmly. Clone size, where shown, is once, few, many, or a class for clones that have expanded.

CDR3: CASSDNYGYTF; DNA: TGTGCCAGCAGTGACAATTATGGCTACACCTTC; size: NA; V: TRBV28; D: NA; J: TRBJ1-2
CDR3: CASSFTAYETQYF; DNA: TGTGCCAGCAGTTTTACGGCATACGAGACCCAGTACTTC; size: NA; V: TRBV12-3/TRBV12-4; D: NA; J: TRBJ2-5
CDR3: CASSQDLGRPLKHEQYF; DNA: TGCGCCAGCAGCCAAGATCTTGGCAGGCCATTAAAGCACGAGCAGTACTTC; size: NA; V: TRBV4-3; D: NA; J: TRBJ2-7
CDR3: CASSQDSAGQETQYF; DNA: TGTGCCAGCAGCCAAGATTCGGCAGGTCAAGAGACCCAGTACTTC; size: NA; V: TRBV3-1; D: NA; J: TRBJ2-5
CDR3: CASSLVPGGDEQFF; DNA: TGTGCCAGCAGCTTAGTCCCTGGGGGGGATGAGCAGTTCTTC; size: NA; V: TRBV11-1; D: TRBD2; J: TRBJ2-1
CDR3: CAWKGLADTGELFF; DNA: TGTGCCTGGAAAGGCCTAGCGGACACCGGGGAGCTGTTTTTT; size: NA; V: TRBV30; D: TRBD2; J: TRBJ2-2
CDR3: CAWRREGAWDTQYF; DNA: TGTGCCTGGAGAAGGGAGGGGGCCTGGGATACGCAGTATTTT; size: NA; V: TRBV30; D: NA; J: TRBJ2-3
CDR3: CSASSGDTQYF; DNA: TGCAGTGCTAGCTCGGGAGATACGCAGTATTTT; size: NA; V: TRBV20-1; D: NA; J: TRBJ2-3
CDR3: CASSLSGGAETQYF; DNA: TGTGCCAGCAGTTTATCGGGGGGCGCGGAGACCCAGTACTTC; size: once; V: TRBV12-3/TRBV12-4; D: NA; J: TRBJ2-5
CDR3: CASRATDGRSGANVLTF; DNA: TGTGCCAGCAGGGCCACGGACGGTCGTTCGGGGGCCAACGTCCTGACTTTC; size: NA; V: TRBV3-1; D: NA; J: TRBJ2-6
CDR3: CASSATGTHYGYTF; DNA: TGTGCCAGCAGTGCGACAGGGACCCACTATGGCTACACCTTC; size: once; V: TRBV25-1; D: TRBD1; J: TRBJ1-2
CDR3: CSAISGAGNEQFF; DNA: TGCAGTGCTATTTCGGGGGCTGGGAATGAGCAGTTCTTC; size: NA; V: TRBV20-1; D: NA; J: TRBJ2-1
CDR3: CASSRGLEGTYNEQFF; DNA: TGTGCCAGCAGCCGAGGACTAGAGGGGACCTACAATGAGCAGTTCTTC; size: NA; V: TRBV4-2; D: TRBD2; J: TRBJ2-1
CDR3: CASRSKVNSYEQYF; DNA: TGTGCCAGCAGGTCTAAGGTGAACTCCTACGAGCAGTACTTC; size: NA; V: TRBV27; D: NA; J: TRBJ2-7
CDR3: CATSIDGQGVQETQYF; DNA: TGTGCCACCAGCATAGACGGACAGGGGGTTCAAGAGACCCAGTACTTC; size: NA; V: TRBV15; D: TRBD1; J: TRBJ2-5
CDR3: CSVGGGGGTEAFF; DNA: TGCAGCGTTGGGGGTGGGGGAGGAACTGAAGCTTTCTTT; size: few; V: TRBV29-1; D: NA; J: TRBJ1-1
CDR3: CASSQVGYEQFF; DNA: TGTGCCAGCAGCCAAGTTGGGTATGAGCAGTTCTTC; size: NA; V: TRBV3-1; D: NA; J: TRBJ2-1
CDR3: CSVRRESETQYF; DNA: TGCAGTGTTAGAAGGGAGTCGGAGACCCAGTACTTC; size: NA; V: TRBV20-1; D: NA; J: TRBJ2-5
CDR3: CASSQVRDRGTDTQYF; DNA: TGTGCCAGCAGCCAAGTCCGGGACAGGGGCACAGATACGCAGTATTTT; size: NA; V: TRBV14; D: TRBD1; J: TRBJ2-3
CDR3: CASSLAQGGETQYF; DNA: TGTGCCAGCAGCTTAGCACAGGGCGGCGAGACCCAGTACTTC; size: NA; V: TRBV7-9; D: NA; J: TRBJ2-5
CDR3: CASRATGGHYGYTF; DNA: TGTGCCAGCAGAGCGACCGGCGGCCACTATGGCTACACCTTC; size: NA; V: TRBV27; D: NA; J: TRBJ1-2
CDR3: CASSVAPGTGELFF; DNA: TGTGCCAGCAGCGTAGCTCCGGGAACCGGGGAGCTGTTTTTT; size: NA; V: TRBV9; D: NA; J: TRBJ2-2
CDR3: CAVGSGYTF; DNA: TGTGCGGTTGGAAGTGGCTACACCTTC; size: NA; V: TRBV30; D: NA; J: TRBJ1-2
CDR3: CSAREGAGAYNEQFF; DNA: TGCAGTGCTAGAGAAGGGGCGGGGGCCTACAATGAGCAGTTCTTC; size: NA; V: TRBV20-1; D: TRBD2; J: TRBJ2-1
CDR3: CASSLGTGYLFEQYF; DNA: TGTGCCAGCAGTTTAGGGACAGGGTATTTGTTCGAGCAGTACTTC; size: NA; V: TRBV27; D: TRBD1; J: TRBJ2-7
CDR3: CTWSSVGYTF; DNA: TGTACCTGGAGTTCCGTTGGCTACACCTTC; size: NA; V: TRBV30; D: NA; J: TRBJ1-2
CDR3: CASSLAGLGGYEQYF; DNA: TGTGCCAGCAGTCTAGCGGGGCTGGGAGGCTACGAGCAGTACTTC; size: NA; V: TRBV6-6; D: TRBD2; J: TRBJ2-7
CDR3: CASSLGRVRTGELFF; DNA: TGTGCCAGCAGCCTAGGCCGGGTGCGGACCGGGGAGCTGTTTTTT; size: NA; V: TRBV3-1; D: NA; J: TRBJ2-2
CDR3: CAWRENLAALTDTQYF; DNA: TGTGCCTGGAGGGAGAATCTAGCGGCCCTCACAGATACGCAGTATTTT; size: NA; V: TRBV30; D: TRBD2; J: TRBJ2-3
CDR3: CSVQDSGANVLTF; DNA: TGCAGCGTTCAGGACTCTGGGGCCAACGTCCTGACTTTC; size: NA; V: TRBV29-1; D: NA; J: TRBJ2-6
CDR3: CSAQEARPPVAFF; DNA: TGCAGCGCCCAGGAGGCCAGGCCTCCCGTAGCTTTCTTT; size: once; V: TRBV29-1; D: NA; J: TRBJ1-1
CDR3: CASRPNSYEQYF; DNA: TGTGCCAGCAGGCCAAACTCCTACGAGCAGTACTTC; size: once; V: TRBV27; D: NA; J: TRBJ2-7
CDR3: CASSRQGQNIQYF; DNA: TGTGCCAGCAGCCGACAGGGCCAAAACATTCAGTACTTC; size: NA; V: TRBV6-2/TRBV6-3; D: TRBD1; J: TRBJ2-4